This entry describes one TCR beta chain. These data are taken from a study of blood T cell repertoires in COVID-19. Data came from immunoSEQ multiplex PCR; TCRdb stores just in-frame clones and leaves some out. The table has 50,000 to 55,000 clones, roughly 90% seen once. V lost 10 bases and J lost 4; bases outside the gene matches: 8. This CDR3 contains 13 residues. Germline V gene lookup returns CDR1 SGHVS and CDR2 FNYEAQ. The genes are TRBV7-6 and TRBJ1-2, with TRBD1 matching over 8 bases. Sample: peripheral blood. The clonotype was recovered from a man at least 80 years old with acute or convalescent COVID-19. The CDR3 reads CATSGTGGYGYTF. The CDR3 DNA is TGTGCCACCTCGGGGACAGGTGGCTATGGCTACACCTTC.